The T cell receptor (beta chain) under discussion was sequenced for a study of cytomegalovirus exposure and HLA in healthy donors. A remark on this clone: Its target is not known.

The data were produced by immunoSEQ multiplex PCR, yet TCRdb's version contains in-frame clones alone and is incomplete. The data show around 190,000 clones, approximately 81% seen once. Whole-study results and caveats: Most sequenced TCRs were rare (though some public TCRs occurred in many donors). The classifier, whose performance was assessed in both the original and validation cohorts, reportedly diagnosed cytomegalovirus status with high specificity and sensitivity. According to a subsequent analysis, TCR clusters from the first cohort were inclined to appear together in the 110 or so validation repertoires.

This CDR3 comprises 14 residues. Trimming cost V 1 base and J 7 bases, with 11 bases left between them. Germline V gene lookup returns CDR1 MDHEN and CDR2 SYDVKM. This clonotype originated in a man younger than 30 in good health and CMV-seropositive. The gene calls are TRBV28 and TRBJ1-5; tentatively, D is TRBD1 (5 bases). The sequencing sample was made of PBMCs. DNA for the CDR3: TGTGCCAGCAGTTTATTCCAGGGCAGGCAGCCCCAGCATTTT. It codes for CASSLFQGRQPQHF.